Shown below are 10 T cell receptor beta chains from a single sample sequenced in a study of blood T cell repertoires in COVID-19. Assay: immunoSEQ multiplex PCR; the TCRdb copy retains only in-frame clones and omits some. The table shows about 150,000 clones, with around nine tenths occurring only once. Material for sequencing was peripheral blood. Every receptor here comes from a woman in her 50s with active or convalescent COVID-19.

The chain has TRBV27 and TRBJ1-1; tentatively, D is TRBD1 (5 bases). Germline V gives CDR1 MNHEY, CDR2 SMNVEV (reference sequence). Trimming took 8 bases from V and 8 from J, leaving 9 bases between them. The CDR3 is 10 amino acids. The CDR3 region has the DNA TGTGCCAGCGCTACAGGAGAAGCTTTCTTT. The encoded protein is CASATGEAFF.

The CDR3, as DNA: TGTGCCAGTACTCAGGGATTTAATAGCAATCAGCCCCAGCATTTT. Protein product: CASTQGFNSNQPQHF. The chain combines TRBV19 with TRBJ1-5; possible D gene TRBD1, 5 bases. The CDR3 covers 15 residues. Germline V gives CDR1 LNHDA, CDR2 SQIVND (reference sequence). V lost 7 bases and J lost 0, with 13 bases in between.

The CDR3 here is CASSQLTGAYNQPQHF. As DNA, the CDR3 is TGTGCCAGCAGTCAATTAACAGGGGCCTACAATCAGCCCCAGCATTTT. The chain is built from TRBV28 and TRBJ1-5, with 7 bases matching TRBD1. J was trimmed by 3 bases and V by 5 bases; bases with no gene match: 10. CDR1 MDHEN and CDR2 SYDVKM come from the germline V gene. The CDR3 has 16 amino acids.

This clone has a single count. The gene calls are TRBV7-2 and TRBJ1-2, with D perhaps matching TRBD1 (5 bases). The CDR3 is made up of 15 amino acids. CDR1 is SGHTA, CDR2 FQGNSA, per germline. Trimming stripped 5 bases from V and 5 bases from J, with 18 bases between. This CDR3 reads CASSQQGTVGYGYTF. CDR3 bases: TGTGCCAGCAGCCAGCAGGGAACAGTGGGGTATGGCTACACCTTC. The full variable domain, its missing parts supplied by reference TRBV7-2 and TRBJ1-2, is GAGVSQSPSNKVTEKGKDVELRCDPISGHTALYWYRQSLGQGLEFLIYFQGNSAPDKSGLPSDRFSAERTGGSVSTLTIQRTQQEDSAVYLCASSQQGTVGYGYTFGSGTRLTVV.

The chain couples TRBV19 to TRBJ2-1; 7 bases align to TRBD1. V lost 5 bases and J lost 0; bases outside the gene matches: 7. Per germline, CDR1 LNHDA and CDR2 SQIVND (reference sequence). CDR3 length equals 16 residues. As DNA, the CDR3 is TGTGCCAGTAGTGGAAGCTCAGGGGGCTCCTACAATGAGCAGTTCTTC. Translation: CASSGSSGGSYNEQFF.

This clone was recorded once. The chain couples TRBV19 to TRBJ1-1, with 10 bases identical to TRBD1. CDR1 and CDR2 from the germline V gene are LNHDA and SQIVND (reference sequence). This CDR3 has 16 residues. Trimming cost V 3 bases and J 6 bases; bases outside gene matches: 10. The CDR3 nucleotides read TGTGCCAGTAGTATCCGGAGGGACAGGGGCACTCCTGAAGCTTTCTTT. It encodes CASSIRRDRGTPEAFF.

This clone occurred a few times. The chain couples TRBV4-3 to TRBJ2-5, with 8 bases that match TRBD2. There are 18 residues in the CDR3. Per germline, CDR1 LGHNA and CDR2 YSLEER. With V trimmed by 4 bases and J by 5 bases, 18 bases remained unmatched. DNA of the CDR3: TGCGCCAGCAGCCGAAATACCGGGACTAGAAGTTCCGGGGAGACCCAGTACTTC. The encoded protein is CASSRNTGTRSSGETQYF.

The chain carries TRBV11-2 and TRBJ2-1, with 7 positions matching TRBD2. CDR1 and CDR2 from the germline V gene are SGHAT and FQNNGV. This CDR3 contains 15 residues. With V trimmed by 5 bases and J by 9 bases, 13 bases remained unmatched. The CDR3: CASSVSSGPYSEQFF. Written as DNA, the CDR3 is TGTGCCAGCAGCGTCTCTAGCGGACCCTATAGTGAGCAGTTCTTC.

This chain joins TRBV19 and TRBJ1-1; TRBD1 matches at 7 bases. Germline values: CDR1 LNHDA, CDR2 SQIVND (reference sequence). The V segment lost 4 bases and the J segment 1 base; nucleotides outside the gene matches: 6. CDR3 length equals 15 residues. CDR3 protein: CASSTQGVGNTEAFF. DNA for the CDR3: TGTGCCAGTAGTACCCAGGGGGTAGGGAACACTGAAGCTTTCTTT.

This clone was counted only a few times. The J gene is TRBJ1-1, the V gene TRBV5-1; 9 positions match TRBD1. The germline gives CDR1 SGHRS, CDR2 YFSETQ. V trimming: 6 bases; J trimming: 1 base; junction bases outside the gene matches: 7. The CDR3 runs to 15 residues. The chain's CDR3 is CASKEQGQGNTEAFF. CDR3 bases: TGCGCCAGCAAAGAGCAGGGACAGGGGAACACTGAAGCTTTCTTT.